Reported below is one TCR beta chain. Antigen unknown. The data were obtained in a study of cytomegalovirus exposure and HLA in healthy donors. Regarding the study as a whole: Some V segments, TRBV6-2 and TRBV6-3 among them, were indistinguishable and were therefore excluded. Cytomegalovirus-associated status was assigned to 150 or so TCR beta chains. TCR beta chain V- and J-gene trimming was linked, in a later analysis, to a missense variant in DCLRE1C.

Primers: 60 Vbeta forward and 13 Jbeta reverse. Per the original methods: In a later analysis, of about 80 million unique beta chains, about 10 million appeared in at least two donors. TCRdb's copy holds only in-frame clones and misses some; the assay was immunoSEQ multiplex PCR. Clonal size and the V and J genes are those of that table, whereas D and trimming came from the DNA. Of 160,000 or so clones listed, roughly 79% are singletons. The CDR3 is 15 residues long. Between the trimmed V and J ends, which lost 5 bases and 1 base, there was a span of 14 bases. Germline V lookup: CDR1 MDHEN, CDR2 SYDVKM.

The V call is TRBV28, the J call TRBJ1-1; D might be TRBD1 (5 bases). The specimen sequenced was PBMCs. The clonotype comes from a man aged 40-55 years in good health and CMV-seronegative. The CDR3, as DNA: TGTGCCAGCAGTGACAGCCCCTATTCGAACACTGAAGCTTTCTTT. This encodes CASSDSPYSNTEAFF.